Included here is one T cell receptor beta chain sequence, with context. What it recognizes is unknown. CDR3 size: 14 residues. CDR1 DFQATT and CDR2 SNEGSKA come from the germline V gene (reference sequence). V was clipped by 3 bases and J by 8 bases, with 17 bases between them. MiXCR, applied by TCRdb to the 5' RACE reads, yields one record per CDR3 protein. The data show 250,000 to 350,000 distinct CDR3 sequences, 15% to 20% seen once. These data are taken from a study of T-cell memory formation after mild COVID-19. Overall study context: Clusters of TCRs were largely donor specific.

Overall study results and limits: Contracting clones localized mainly to CM and EM when CD4+ and mainly to EMRA when CD8+. A subset of responding clones appeared in pre-infection memory, suggesting cross-reactive memory joined. Clones shrinking between day 15 and 85 showed a balanced CD4/CD8 split, and those that grew later tilted toward CD4+.

The TCR sequence derives from a man aged 18-30 years who had mild COVID-19 (a few samples of this study predate the infection). Cell type and time point are not known. Sequenced: PBMCs or a T cell subset sorted from them (not recorded which). The chain employs TRBV20-1 and TRBJ2-1, with D perhaps being TRBD1 or TRBD2 (6 bases each). The CDR3 sequence: CSASGGHPSDEQFF. In nucleotides, the CDR3 is TGCAGTGCTAGCGGGGGCCACCCTAGCGATGAGCAGTTCTTC.